The 2 T cell receptor beta chains below come from one sample, sequenced in a study of tumor-infiltrating lymphocytes in primary liver carcinoma. A constant-region primer primed TCR beta cDNA synthesis from about 0.55 ug of total RNA. Investigators got TCR beta libraries out of three nested multiplex PCR rounds, done with slightly modified ARM-PCR. Researchers ran the first two PCR rounds for 10 cycles each with TRBV1-TRBV30 forward primers and a C-beta reverse primer. TCRdb reprocessed the multiplex PCR reads via MiXCR and lists one record per CDR3 protein. The sample carries fewer than 250,000 distinct CDR3 sequences, around 81% recorded once. Co-extracting RNA and DNA was done with roughly 17-32 mg of unsorted bulk tissue as input. The sequencing input was tumor tissue from primary liver carcinoma. Receptors originate from a man aged 35-49 years with primary liver carcinoma and hepatitis B virus infection.

About this clonotype: This may come from a read error, since a much larger clone is one base off. This chain uses TRBV7-9 with TRBJ1-6; D unresolved. Trimming left V 5 bases short and J 7 bases short, with 6 bases between. The CDR3 extends over 12 amino acids. Germline V gene lookup returns CDR1 SEHNR and CDR2 FQNEAQ (reference sequence). CDR3 nucleotides: TGTGCCAGCAGCAGTCCCAATTCACCCCTCCACTTT. Protein product: CASSSPNSPLHF.

The CDR3 region is CASSIDSYTGELFF. DNA for the CDR3: TGTGCCAGCAGTATAGACTCGTACACCGGGGAGCTGTTTTTT. J is TRBJ2-2 and V is TRBV11-2; D gene unclear. V lost 6 bases and J 3 bases, leaving 11 bases between the germline ends. This CDR3 has 14 residues. The germline gives CDR1 SGHAT, CDR2 FQNNGV. Filled out from reference TRBV11-2 and TRBJ2-2, the complete variable domain reads EAGVAQSPRYKIIEKRQSVAFWCNPISGHATLYWYQQILGQGPKLLIQFQNNGVVDDSQLPKDRFSAERLKGVDSTLKIQPAKLEDSAVYLCASSIDSYTGELFFGEGSRLTVL.